The 26 T cell receptor beta chains below were found in one sample sequenced in a study of blood T cells in healthy people across ages. A sample-barcoded 5' primer and a J-beta primer mix were used in a second PCR of about 6 to 12 cycles. TCRdb processed the 5' RACE reads anew with MiXCR; each CDR3 protein has one entry. Altogether about 1.4 million distinct CDR3 sequences are present, 59% being singletons, with the ten largest covering about 6.7%. Sequencing input: blood. The source is a young man in good health.

V and J are TRBV7-9 and TRBJ2-1; 9 positions agree with TRBD1. The CDR3 loop spans 15 amino acids. Germline CDR1 and CDR2: SEHNR and FQNEAQ (reference sequence). V lost 1 base to trimming and J lost 6 bases; unmatched junction nucleotides: 4. This chain's CDR3 is CASSLVSTGGNEQFF. CDR3 DNA: TGTGCCAGCAGCTTAGTGTCGACAGGGGGCAATGAGCAGTTCTTC.

The DNA for the CDR3 is TGTGCCAGCAGCGTTGGTAGCGGGATAGATACGCAGTATTTT. Translating it yields CASSVGSGIDTQYF. The V call is TRBV5-4, the J call TRBJ2-3; 8 positions match TRBD2. The CDR3 is made up of 14 amino acids. The V gene end was trimmed by 4 bases and the J gene end by 5 bases; junction bases not matched to a gene: 6. Germline values: CDR1 SGHNT, CDR2 YYREEE (reference sequence).

CDR3 sequence reads: CASSQDNGYQETQYF. CDR3 DNA: TGCGCCAGCAGCCAAGATAACGGGTACCAAGAGACCCAGTACTTC. The chain is built from TRBV4-1 and TRBJ2-5, with unresolved D. Germline assignment: CDR1 MGHRA and CDR2 YSYEKL. V was trimmed by 0 bases and J by 0 bases, leaving 8 bases between them. This CDR3 is built from 15 residues.

The rearrangement links TRBV10-3 to TRBJ1-3; D unclear. Trimming stripped 5 bases from V and 0 bases from J, with 11 bases between. From germline, CDR1 is ENHRY and CDR2 SYGVKD. The CDR3 runs 15 residues. CDR3 protein: CAISPDPASGNTIYF. CDR3 coding DNA: TGTGCCATCAGTCCAGATCCGGCCTCTGGAAACACCATATATTTT.

This chain connects TRBV20-1 to TRBJ2-4; perhaps TRBD1 as D (6 bases). TRBJ2-7 explains the end of the DNA better; the J call may be wrong. The CDR3 has 14 residues. Germline V gene data show CDR1 as DFQATT and CDR2 as SNEGSKA (reference sequence). CDR3 coding DNA: TGCAGTGCTAGGGGAGAGAACAGGGCTCACGAGCAGTACTTC. This codes for CSARGENRAHEQYF.

This clonotype has just a few counts. The chain couples TRBV7-9 to TRBJ2-5; unclear D gene. Germline CDR1 reads SEHNR; CDR2 reads FQNEAQ (reference sequence). Between the trimmed V and J ends, which lost 7 bases and 1 base, there was a span of 7 bases. The CDR3 is 12 residues long. The CDR3 DNA is TGTGCCAGCACCCCCTCCCAAGAGACCCAGTACTTC. This sequence encodes CASTPSQETQYF.

This clonotype was found a few times. The chain recombines TRBV20-1 with TRBJ2-7; TRBD1 aligns across 9 bases. The ends lost 0 bases at V and 2 bases at J; junction bases unmatched: 14. The germline gives CDR1 DFQATT, CDR2 SNEGSKA (reference sequence). This CDR3 comprises 18 residues. The CDR3 sequence: CSARERYRGLEPTYEQYF. DNA of the CDR3: TGCAGTGCTAGAGAACGGTACAGGGGGCTTGAACCTACCTACGAGCAGTACTTC.

This clonotype has ten or more counts. This chain uses TRBV27 with TRBJ2-7; maybe TRBD1 (6 bases). CDR1 and CDR2 from the germline V gene are MNHEY and SMNVEV (reference sequence). Trimming left V 3 bases short and J 3 bases short, with 12 bases between. This CDR3 is 14 amino acids long. CDR3 DNA: TGTGCCAGCAGTTTGTCAGGACAGAACTACGAGCAGTACTTC. It specifies CASSLSGQNYEQYF.

V usage is TRBV12-3 or TRBV12-4 and J usage is TRBJ2-1; D is ambiguous. V dropped 1 base and J dropped 5 bases, with 9 bases sitting between them. This CDR3 is 14 amino acids long. CDR3 sequence reads: CASSLVRIDNEQFF. The CDR3 bases are TGTGCCAGCAGTTTAGTCAGGATAGACAATGAGCAGTTCTTC.

The chain recombines TRBV12-3 or TRBV12-4 with TRBJ2-5, with D perhaps TRBD2 (7 bases). The DNA end is a closer match to TRBJ2-7, so the J assignment may be wrong. The CDR3 is 13 amino acids. CDR3 nucleotide sequence: TGTGCCATCCAGATGGGGGGGCCCTACGAGCAGTACTTC. This sequence encodes CAIQMGGPYEQYF.

The V gene is TRBV12-5, the J gene TRBJ2-5, with TRBD1 identical over 12 bases. Germline V gene sequence: CDR1 LGHNT, CDR2 FRNRAP. The CDR3 extends over 17 amino acids. The V and J ends lost 0 bases and 4 bases, in that order; junction bases with no gene match: 6. In DNA form, the CDR3 reads TGTGCTAGTGGTTTGGTACTAGGGACAGGGGGCGGAGAGACCCAGTACTTC. It codes for CASGLVLGTGGGETQYF.

The chain recombines TRBV20-1 with TRBJ2-7; no firm D call. Trimming left V 5 bases short and J 7 bases short, with 15 bases between. Germline loops: CDR1 DFQATT, CDR2 SNEGSKA (reference sequence). This CDR3 is built from 12 residues. This CDR3 reads CSASDTYNEQYF. CDR3 bases: TGCAGTGCTTCCGACACCTACAATGAGCAGTACTTC.

There are a few counts of this clonotype. The rearrangement joins TRBV12-3 or TRBV12-4 to TRBJ1-6, with D perhaps matching TRBD1 (6 bases). The CDR3 length is 14 residues. Trimming left V 2 bases short and J 11 bases short, with 13 bases between. Here the CDR3 DNA reads TGTGCCAGCAGTTTACACAGGGCAGGGACACCCCTCCACTTT. This translates into CASSLHRAGTPLHF.

This clonotype was seen a handful of times. The chain employs TRBV9 and TRBJ1-2; D is uncertain. Germline CDR1 SGDLS, CDR2 YYNGEE. CDR3 length: 15 residues. Between the trimmed V and J ends, which lost 1 base and 1 base, there was a span of 11 bases. CDR3: CASSVYEGSNYGYTF. Written as DNA, the CDR3 is TGTGCCAGCAGCGTATATGAGGGTAGTAACTATGGCTACACCTTC. The whole variable domain, remainder taken from reference TRBV9 and TRBJ1-2, is DSGVTQTPKHLITATGQRVTLRCSPRSGDLSVYWYQQSLDQGLQFLIQYYNGEERAKGNILERFSAQQFPDLHSELNLSSLELGDSALYFCASSVYEGSNYGYTFGSGTRLTVV.

The genes are TRBV11-2 and TRBJ1-2, with a weak D call TRBD1 (6 bases). CDR1 and CDR2 (germline): SGHAT, FQNNGV. The CDR3 is 14 amino acids. V lost 2 bases, J lost 8 bases, and 15 bases lay in between. CDR3 coding DNA: TGTGCCAGCAGCTTAATCCGGGACACCGGGGGCTACACCTTC. Amino acid sequence: CASSLIRDTGGYTF.

The rearrangement joins TRBV5-1 to TRBJ2-3; 7 positions match TRBD2. The CDR3 totals 16 residues. After removal of 0 bases from V and 6 bases from J, the junction contained 10 bases not matched to a gene. Germline values: CDR1 SGHRS, CDR2 YFSETQ. CDR3 residues: CASSLASGSRGDTQYF. CDR3 DNA: TGCGCCAGCAGCTTGGCTAGCGGATCCCGGGGGGATACGCAGTATTTT.

The chain combines TRBV3-1 with TRBJ2-5; D is ambiguous. Deletions cut 3 bases from V and 5 bases from J, with 7 bases between. The CDR3 spans 12 residues. CDR1 and CDR2 from the germline V gene are LGHDT and YNNKEL (reference sequence). As DNA, the CDR3 is TGTGCCAGCAGCCAGATTAGGGAGACCCAGTACTTC. Translating it yields CASSQIRETQYF.

V gene TRBV3-1 combines with J gene TRBJ1-5; possible D gene TRBD1, 6 bases. Trimming removed 1 base at V and 0 bases at J, with 10 bases between. Germline V gene data show CDR1 as LGHDT and CDR2 as YNNKEL (reference sequence). This CDR3 spans 16 amino acids. The CDR3 sequence is CASSQGRGISNQPQHF. CDR3 bases: TGTGCCAGCAGCCAAGGCAGGGGTATTAGCAATCAGCCCCAGCATTTT. Based on the CDR3 plus reference TRBV3-1 and TRBJ1-5, the full variable domain is DTAVSQTPKYLVTQMGNDKSIKCEQNLGHDTMYWYKQDSKKFLKIMFSYNNKELIINETVPNRFSPKSPDKAHLNLHINSLELGDSAVYFCASSQGRGISNQPQHFGDGTRLSIL.

This clonotype has just one count. V and J are TRBV20-1 and TRBJ2-3; no clear D gene. Germline CDR1 DFQATT, CDR2 SNEGSKA (reference sequence). The CDR3 runs 13 residues. V was shortened by 3 bases and J by 1 base, with 8 bases between the two germline ends. The CDR3, as DNA: TGCAGTGCTAGGATCGAGGGCACAGATACGCAGTATTTT. It specifies CSARIEGTDTQYF.

The V gene is TRBV7-2, the J gene TRBJ2-3, with TRBD2 matching 12 bases. CDR3 size: 16 residues. The germline CDR1 and CDR2 sequences are SGHTA and FQGNSA. V gave up 3 bases and J gave up 4 bases; unmatched junction bases: 5. The CDR3 reads CASSFSSGGASDTQYF. The CDR3 bases are TGTGCCAGCAGCTTCTCTAGCGGGGGGGCCTCAGATACGCAGTATTTT. The whole variable domain, remainder taken from reference TRBV7-2 and TRBJ2-3, is GAGVSQSPSNKVTEKGKDVELRCDPISGHTALYWYRQSLGQGLEFLIYFQGNSAPDKSGLPSDRFSAERTGGSVSTLTIQRTQQEDSAVYLCASSFSSGGASDTQYFGPGTRLTVL.

The chain uses TRBV27 and TRBJ2-7; the D gene is possibly TRBD1 (5 bases). The CDR3 loop spans 12 amino acids. Germline V gene lookup returns CDR1 MNHEY and CDR2 SMNVEV (reference sequence). V lost 8 bases, J lost 0 bases, and 8 bases lay in between. Here the CDR3 DNA reads TGTGCCAGCTACAGGAGCTCCTACGAGCAGTACTTC. It translates to CASYRSSYEQYF.

The V gene is TRBV3-1, the J gene TRBJ2-5; 10 nucleotides line up with TRBD2. The DNA end lines up better with TRBJ2-7; the J call may be wrong. The CDR3 runs 15 residues. Germline loops: CDR1 LGHDT, CDR2 YNNKEL (reference sequence). DNA of the CDR3: TGTGCCAGCAGCCAAGATGGAACTAGCGGGAACGAGCAGTACTTC. Residues: CASSQDGTSGNEQYF.

The sample holds one count of this clonotype. The genes are TRBV5-6 and TRBJ2-5, with 8 bases lining up with TRBD1. Germline trimming cut 4 bases from V and 12 bases from J; bases unmatched to any gene: 11. The CDR3 sequence is 13 residues long. The germline V gene has CDR1 SGHDT and CDR2 YYEEEE. The CDR3 coding sequence is TGTGCCAGCAGCCGCGGGCAGGGGGCGGAGGAGTACTTC. It specifies CASSRGQGAEEYF.

The J gene is TRBJ1-4, the V gene TRBV20-1; D is uncertain. CDR1 is DFQATT, CDR2 SNEGSKA, per germline (reference sequence). V lost 0 bases to trimming and J lost 0 bases, with 8 bases between them. The CDR3 consists of 15 residues. In DNA form, the CDR3 reads TGCAGTGCTAGAGAGACTAGAACAACTAATGAAAAACTGTTTTTT. Translated, it gives CSARETRTTNEKLFF.

This clonotype appeared a few times. The chain has TRBV4-3 and TRBJ2-1; possible D gene TRBD1, 6 bases. The germline V and J ends were trimmed by 3 bases and 4 bases, with 13 bases remaining between them. The length of the CDR3 is 15 residues. Looked up from germline, CDR1 is LGHNA and CDR2 is YSLEER. In DNA form, the CDR3 reads TGCGCCAGCAGCCAGTTCCAGGGGCTTTACAATGAGCAGTTCTTC. Encoded protein: CASSQFQGLYNEQFF.

This chain uses TRBV20-1 with TRBJ1-2; D gene unclear. V was cut by 7 bases and J by 1 base, with 13 bases left in between. CDR1 is DFQATT, CDR2 SNEGSKA, per germline (reference sequence). The CDR3 consists of 13 residues. CDR3 region: CSVEVGNNYGYTF. CDR3 bases: TGCAGTGTTGAGGTCGGCAATAACTATGGCTACACCTTC.